These T cell receptor beta chains were read from a single sample in a study of T cell responses to AZD1222 COVID-19 vaccine. The assay was immunoSEQ multiplex PCR, and TCRdb's table has in-frame clones only and misses some. The table lists approximately 80,000 clones, over 75% of them singletons. The input for sequencing was peripheral blood, taken 28 days after the second AZD1222 dose. The receptors originated from an adult who received the AZD1222 COVID-19 vaccine. The CDR3 runs from the conserved cysteine through the conserved F or W. A D gene is named only where the DNA matches it firmly. Clone size, where shown, is once, few, many, or a class for clones that have expanded.

clone_size d_call j_call v_call cdr3_aa cdr3_nt
- - TRBJ2-1 TRBV4-1 CASSQDKQGTEQFF TGCGCCAGCAGCCAGGACAAGCAGGGTACGGAGCAGTTCTTC
- - TRBJ2-7 TRBV12-3/TRBV12-4 CASSLNRYEQYF TGTGCCAGCAGTTTAAACCGCTACGAGCAGTACTTC
- TRBD1 TRBJ2-5 TRBV15 CATSRTGRETQYF TGTGCCACCAGCAGGACAGGGCGGGAGACCCAGTACTTC
once - TRBJ1-4 TRBV7-8 CASSFVGEKLFF TGTGCCAGCAGCTTCGTAGGGGAAAAACTGTTTTTT
few - TRBJ2-7 TRBV7-6 CASSQPQGGEQYF TGTGCCAGCAGCCAGCCACAGGGGGGGGAGCAGTACTTC
few TRBD1 TRBJ1-6 TRBV5-4 CASSPNRGDSPLHF TGTGCCAGCAGCCCCAACAGGGGTGACTCACCCCTCCACTTT
- TRBD1 TRBJ2-3 TRBV6-5 CASSRDRTTDTQYF TGTGCCAGCAGTCGGGACAGGACCACAGATACGCAGTATTTT
- TRBD1 TRBJ2-3 TRBV5-1 CASSLADRGEDTQYF TGCGCCAGCAGCTTGGCCGACAGGGGAGAAGATACGCAGTATTTT
once TRBD1 TRBJ2-1 TRBV5-1 CASSLVDRDNEQFF TGCGCCAGCAGCTTGGTAGACAGGGACAATGAGCAGTTCTTC
- TRBD2 TRBJ2-1 TRBV4-2 CASSQTTGLAGRNEQFF TGTGCCAGCAGCCAGACTACGGGACTAGCGGGAAGGAATGAGCAGTTCTTC
- TRBD1 TRBJ2-2 TRBV11-2 CASTLTTGFGAGELFF TGTGCCAGCACCCTAACGACAGGGTTTGGGGCCGGGGAGCTGTTTTTT
- - TRBJ1-1 TRBV3-1/TRBV3-2 CASSQDLGRGAFF TGTGCCAGCAGCCAAGATCTCGGCAGGGGTGCTTTCTTT
- - TRBJ1-5 TRBV7-2 CASSLIAIAGNQPQHF TGTGCCAGCAGCTTAATAGCGATTGCTGGCAATCAGCCCCAGCATTTT
few - TRBJ2-1 TRBV29-1 CSVEIYEQFF TGCAGCGTTGAGATTTATGAGCAGTTCTTC
once - TRBJ1-6 TRBV11-3 CASSTGLSSYNSPLHF TGTGCCAGCAGTACAGGCTTAAGCTCCTATAATTCACCCCTCCACTTT
once TRBD2 TRBJ2-1 TRBV10-3 CAISEGTISEQFF TGTGCCATCAGTGAGGGGACTATCAGTGAGCAGTTCTTC
once - TRBJ2-2 TRBV5-4 CASSPDRGSGELFF TGTGCCAGCAGCCCGGACAGGGGTAGCGGGGAGTTGTTTTTT
- - TRBJ1-4 TRBV7-9 CASSSPGHEKLFF TGTGCCAGCAGCTCCCCGGGACATGAAAAACTGTTTTTT
- - TRBJ2-5 TRBV28 CASSFLQTQYF TGTGCCAGCAGTTTTCTTCAGACCCAGTACTTC
- - TRBJ1-1 TRBV10-2 CASSEVGSITEAFF TGCGCCAGCAGTGAGGTGGGGTCGATCACTGAAGCTTTCTTT
- - TRBJ2-4 TRBV6-2/TRBV6-3 CASSKGGTNIQYF TGTGCCAGCAGTAAGGGCGGTACAAACATTCAGTACTTC
- - TRBJ1-6 TRBV7-2 CASSLGQINNSPLHF TGTGCCAGCAGCTTAGGACAGATAAATAATTCACCCCTCCACTTT
- TRBD1 TRBJ2-5 TRBV6-6 CASSPPGQGLETQYF TGTGCCAGCAGTCCCCCGGGACAGGGTTTGGAGACCCAGTACTTC
few - TRBJ2-3 TRBV6-6 CASSRQRRTSTDTQYF TGTGCCAGCAGTCGACAACGTAGGACAAGCACAGATACGCAGTATTTT
- - TRBJ1-2 TRBV6-4 CASSQGQTNYGYTF TGTGCCAGCAGCCAAGGACAAACTAACTATGGCTACACCTTC
- TRBD1 TRBJ1-2 TRBV4-1 CASSQAGGGYTF TGCGCCAGCAGCCAGGCAGGGGGAGGCTACACCTTC
once - TRBJ1-2 TRBV7-9 CASSLGTDYGYTF TGTGCCAGCAGCTTAGGGACGGACTATGGCTACACCTTC
- - TRBJ2-5 TRBV27 CASSWGQGWETQYF TGTGCCAGCAGTTGGGGGCAGGGCTGGGAGACCCAGTACTTC
- - TRBJ1-2 TRBV20-1 CSAKKSYGYTF TGCAGTGCAAAAAAGAGCTATGGCTACACCTTC
few - TRBJ1-1 TRBV7-6 CASSASPGVLNTEAFF TGTGCCAGCAGCGCCTCACCCGGGGTCCTGAACACTGAAGCTTTCTTT
- - TRBJ2-3 TRBV7-9 CASTRDSASDTQYF TGTGCCAGCACCCGGGACTCCGCGTCAGATACGCAGTATTTT
- TRBD1 TRBJ2-3 TRBV5-1 CASSLAPGGQTDTQYF TGCGCCAGCAGCTTGGCTCCTGGGGGACAGACAGATACGCAGTATTTT
- TRBD1 TRBJ1-2 TRBV15 CATSWPGTGGNGYTF TGTGCCACCAGCTGGCCCGGGACAGGGGGCAATGGCTACACCTTC
- TRBD1 TRBJ2-7 TRBV29-1 CSALTGGHIFKSYEQYF TGCAGCGCTCTGACAGGGGGCCATATCTTTAAGTCCTACGAGCAGTACTTC
once - TRBJ1-1 TRBV9 CASAAGGTGRMGTEAFF TGTGCCAGCGCCGCGGGGGGAACAGGGCGGATGGGTACTGAAGCTTTCTTT
- TRBD2 TRBJ2-3 TRBV7-8 CASSPGGPLNTQYF TGTGCCAGCAGCCCGGGGGGGCCTCTGAATACGCAGTATTTT
- - TRBJ1-1 TRBV5-5 CASSLVTREAEAFF TGTGCCAGCAGCTTGGTAACGCGGGAGGCTGAAGCTTTCTTT
- - TRBJ2-7 TRBV15 CATSGRGPGQYF TGTGCCACCAGCGGAAGGGGCCCCGGGCAGTACTTC
once - TRBJ2-7 TRBV2 CATRDGLYEQYF TGTGCCACCAGGGACGGGTTATACGAGCAGTACTTC
- - TRBJ1-6 TRBV27 CASSEREYSPLHF TGTGCCAGCAGCGAGAGAGAATATTCACCCCTCCACTTT
- - TRBJ2-7 TRBV27 CASSIHQGHGLTREQYF TGTGCCAGCAGTATACACCAAGGACACGGACTTACGAGGGAGCAGTACTTC
- - TRBJ2-7 TRBV28 CASSVLQGSYEQYF TGTGCCAGCAGTGTACTTCAGGGCTCCTACGAGCAGTACTTC
- TRBD2 TRBJ2-3 TRBV15 CATLGGTTSGLPDTQYF TGTGCCACCCTCGGGGGGACGACTAGCGGGCTGCCAGATACGCAGTATTTT
- - TRBJ1-4 TRBV27 CASTWATNEKLFF TGTGCCAGCACTTGGGCAACTAATGAAAAACTGTTTTTT
- - TRBJ1-6 TRBV30 CAWSPGVDNSPLHF TGTGCCTGGAGTCCCGGTGTCGATAATTCACCCCTCCACTTT
- - TRBJ2-1 TRBV19 CASSTRWLENEQFF TGTGCCAGTAGTACTCGGTGGCTTGAGAATGAGCAGTTCTTC
- - TRBJ1-4 TRBV5-1 CASSPGRGFANEKLFF TGCGCCAGCAGCCCCGGACGGGGGTTCGCTAATGAAAAACTGTTTTTT
- - TRBJ1-2 TRBV4-2 CASSRPGQIYGYTF TGTGCCAGCAGCCGTCCAGGACAGATCTATGGCTACACCTTC
- - TRBJ2-5 TRBV20-1 CSANEGVGETQYF TGCAGTGCTAATGAGGGGGTCGGGGAGACCCAGTACTTC
- TRBD2 TRBJ2-7 TRBV28 CASSRTSGSVYEQYF TGTGCCAGCAGTCGTACTAGCGGGAGTGTGTACGAGCAGTACTTC
- - TRBJ1-3 TRBV18 CASTQGTSGNTIYF TGTGCCAGCACCCAGGGGACCTCTGGAAACACCATATATTTT
- - TRBJ1-1 TRBV18 CASSLEVGNTEAFF TGTGCCAGCTCACTGGAGGTGGGGAACACTGAAGCTTTCTTT
- TRBD1 TRBJ1-5 TRBV19 CASSTPSRGGLYSNQPQHF TGTGCCAGTAGTACTCCTAGCAGGGGGGGACTATATAGCAATCAGCCCCAGCATTTT
few TRBD2 TRBJ2-3 TRBV30 CAWSVGSGRGDTQYF TGTGCCTGGAGTGTGGGTAGCGGGAGGGGAGATACGCAGTATTTT
- - TRBJ2-7 TRBV30 CAWSVQGGSYEQYF TGTGCCTGGAGCGTCCAAGGGGGTTCCTACGAGCAGTACTTC
- - TRBJ2-1 TRBV7-3 CASSLSPPTSYNEQFF TGTGCCAGCAGCTTATCCCCCCCTACTAGCTACAATGAGCAGTTCTTC
- - TRBJ2-2 TRBV15 CATSSGDRGELFF TGTGCCACCAGCAGTGGGGACCGCGGGGAGCTGTTTTTT
once - TRBJ1-5 TRBV7-9 CASSLDLGADQPQHF TGTGCCAGCAGCTTAGATTTGGGGGCCGATCAGCCCCAGCATTTT